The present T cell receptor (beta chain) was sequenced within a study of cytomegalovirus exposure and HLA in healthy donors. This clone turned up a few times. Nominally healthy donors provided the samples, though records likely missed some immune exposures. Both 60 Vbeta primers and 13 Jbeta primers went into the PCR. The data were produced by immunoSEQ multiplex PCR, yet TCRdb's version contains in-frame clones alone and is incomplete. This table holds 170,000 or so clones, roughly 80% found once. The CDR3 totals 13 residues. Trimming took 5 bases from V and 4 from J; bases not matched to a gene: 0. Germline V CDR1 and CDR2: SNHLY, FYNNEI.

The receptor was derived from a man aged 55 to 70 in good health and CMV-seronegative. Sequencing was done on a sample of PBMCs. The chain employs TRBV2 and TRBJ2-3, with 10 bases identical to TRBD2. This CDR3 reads CASSSGRADTQYF. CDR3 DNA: TGTGCCAGCAGTAGCGGGAGGGCAGATACGCAGTATTTT.